Each of the 24 T cell receptor beta chains below was sequenced from the same sample in a study of CD8 T cells in Susac syndrome (dated by TCRdb to about 2019). The library was produced with the immunoSEQ multiplex PCR assay. RNA was extracted with the RNeasy kit and roughly 0.5 to 1 ug was reverse transcribed using random hexamers. TCRdb handled the public reads itself, with Q25 trimming in fastp and clone calling in MiXCR, and kept productive beta chains. Identical CDR3 proteins give one entry, which carries the most common genes and DNA. The sample records over 80,000 distinct CDR3 sequences, 94% of which are singletons. The top ten clonotypes cover 0.85% to 1% of the sample. The sequencing input was CD8+ T cells from PBMCs. These receptors were taken from a human donor with Susac syndrome.

The rearrangement links TRBV4-2 to TRBJ2-1; D is unclear. The CDR3 extends over 16 amino acids. With 1 base removed from V and 0 bases from J, the gap between germline ends came to 10 bases. In germline, CDR1 is LGHNA, CDR2 YNFKEQ. The CDR3, as DNA: TGTGCCAGCAGCCAAGCCCCTCCCTACTCCTACAATGAGCAGTTCTTC. Its translation: CASSQAPPYSYNEQFF.

The chain recombines TRBV7-8 with TRBJ1-5; D is undetermined. Looked up from germline, CDR1 is SGHVS and CDR2 is FQNEAQ. The CDR3 is 14 amino acids. The V and J ends lost 5 bases and 1 base respectively, with 9 bases between them. In DNA, the CDR3 is TGTGCCAGCAGCCAACGGGCAAGCAATCAGCCCCAGCATTTT. It yields the protein CASSQRASNQPQHF. Complete variable domain (other parts from reference TRBV7-8 and TRBJ1-5): GAGVSQSPRYKVAKRGQDVALRCDPISGHVSLFWYQQALGQGPEFLTYFQNEAQLDKSGLPSDRFFAERPEGSVSTLKIQRTQQEDSAVYLCASSQRASNQPQHFGDGTRLSIL.

This clonotype has just one count. CDR3 region: CAWTSGTGLDGYTF. The CDR3 region has the DNA TGTGCCTGGACCTCCGGGACAGGGTTGGATGGCTACACCTTC. V and J are TRBV30 and TRBJ1-2, with 9 bases lining up with TRBD1. J was trimmed by 6 bases and V by 4 bases; bases with no gene match: 9. The CDR3 runs 14 residues. The germline CDR1 and CDR2 sequences are GTSNPN and SVGIG (reference sequence).

The chain has TRBV18 and TRBJ1-4, with D maybe TRBD1 (5 bases). Per the germline V gene, CDR1 is KGHSH and CDR2 is LQKENI. The V end was cut by 3 bases, the J end by 8 bases, with 13 bases between. The CDR3 length is 14 residues. Here the CDR3 DNA reads TGTGCCAGCTCACCGCAGGGTTTGGAGGAAAAACTGTTTTTT. Translating it yields CASSPQGLEEKLFF.

This clonotype is a singleton in its sample. The CDR3 nucleotides read TGTGCCACCAGCAGGGAAGGAACACATTTCTCCTACAATGAGCAGTTCTTC. Its translation: CATSREGTHFSYNEQFF. The chain has TRBV15 and TRBJ2-1; D is undetermined. The V end lost 3 bases, the J end lost 0 bases, and 15 bases lay between the germline ends. The germline V gene encodes CDR1 LNHNV and CDR2 YYDKDF (reference sequence). This CDR3 is 17 amino acids long.

This CDR3 reads CASSSRTDLSGANVLTF. The DNA of the CDR3 is TGTGCCAGCAGCTCAAGGACAGATCTGTCTGGGGCCAACGTCCTGACTTTC. This chain links TRBV9 with TRBJ2-6, with D perhaps matching TRBD1 (6 bases). The CDR3 runs 17 residues. Germline CDR1 SGDLS, CDR2 YYNGEE. Trimming removed 4 bases from V and 1 base from J, with 15 bases in between. The variable domain in full, completed from reference TRBV9 and TRBJ2-6, reads DSGVTQTPKHLITATGQRVTLRCSPRSGDLSVYWYQQSLDQGLQFLIQYYNGEERAKGNILERFSAQQFPDLHSELNLSSLELGDSALYFCASSSRTDLSGANVLTFGAGSRLTVL.

J is TRBJ2-7 and V is TRBV18; D gene uncertain. CDR1 is KGHSH, CDR2 LQKENI, per germline. CDR3 length: 13 residues. Trimming removed 3 bases at V and 2 bases at J, with 8 bases between. The CDR3 region has the DNA TGTGCCAGCTCACCTGCCGCAACCTACGAGCAGTACTTC. Translating gives CASSPAATYEQYF.

This chain links TRBV27 with TRBJ2-5, with 8 bases lining up with TRBD1. There are 14 residues in the CDR3. The V and J ends lost 1 base and 7 bases, in that order; junction bases with no gene match: 5. Germline CDR1 reads MNHEY; CDR2 reads SMNVEV (reference sequence). CDR3: CASSLYPDRGTQYF. In nucleotides, the CDR3 is TGTGCCAGCAGTTTATATCCCGACAGGGGGACCCAGTACTTC.

This sequence joins TRBV5-1 and TRBJ2-7; D may be TRBD1 (6 bases). Trimming removed 4 bases from V and 3 bases from J, with 11 bases in between. Per the germline V gene, CDR1 is SGHRS and CDR2 is YFSETQ. This CDR3 region has 13 residues. The CDR3 spells CASSKDSFYEQYF. The CDR3 coding sequence is TGCGCCAGCAGCAAGGACAGCTTCTACGAGCAGTACTTC.

The chain couples TRBV24-1 to TRBJ2-7; the D gene could be TRBD1 or TRBD2 (5 bases each). The V end was cut by 7 bases, the J end by 2 bases, with 14 bases between. Germline values: CDR1 KGHDR, CDR2 SFDVKD. The CDR3 loop spans 14 amino acids. The CDR3 protein is CATSPRDRTYEQYF. In nucleotides, the CDR3 is TGTGCCACCAGCCCCCGGGACCGCACCTACGAGCAGTACTTC.

This clonotype appeared a single time. The chain uses TRBV7-2 and TRBJ1-1; D gene unclear. There are 13 residues in the CDR3. Germline CDR1 and CDR2: SGHTA and FQGNSA. The V gene lost 4 bases and the J gene lost 11 bases, with 17 bases spanning the gap. The CDR3 protein is CASSSEIPAGAFF. CDR3 nucleotide sequence: TGTGCCAGCAGCTCCGAAATCCCCGCGGGGGCTTTCTTT.

The chain recombines TRBV7-6 with TRBJ2-1; 13 nucleotides line up with TRBD2. Trimming took 5 bases from V and 7 from J; bases not matched to a gene: 11. Germline values: CDR1 SGHVS, CDR2 FNYEAQ. The CDR3 sequence is 17 residues long. CDR3 region: CASSTVPLAGGPNEQFF. The DNA of the CDR3 is TGTGCCAGCAGCACAGTCCCACTAGCGGGAGGGCCAAATGAGCAGTTCTTC.

This chain links TRBV20-1 with TRBJ2-5; 10 bases agree with TRBD1. This CDR3 has 14 amino acids. Trimming removed 6 bases from V and 6 bases from J; junction bases left unmatched: 10. The germline V gene encodes CDR1 DFQATT and CDR2 SNEGSKA (reference sequence). The CDR3 sequence is CSAPGQGIPKTQYF. DNA of the CDR3: TGCAGTGCGCCGGGACAGGGGATCCCAAAGACCCAGTACTTC.

The chain recombines TRBV15 with TRBJ1-5, with D tentatively TRBD1 (6 bases). V was shortened by 6 bases and J by 3 bases, with 12 bases between the two germline ends. This CDR3 contains 14 residues. Germline CDR1 and CDR2: LNHNV and YYDKDF (reference sequence). For the CDR3, the DNA is TGTGCCACCAGAGAGGGGGGAAACAATCAGCCCCAGCATTTT. Encoded protein: CATREGGNNQPQHF.

The chain recombines TRBV27 with TRBJ2-1, with TRBD1 as a possible D gene (5 bases). The germline gives CDR1 MNHEY, CDR2 SMNVEV (reference sequence). CDR3 length equals 15 residues. V was trimmed by 5 bases and J by 6 bases, leaving 17 bases between them. The CDR3 DNA reads TGTGCCAGCAGTCCCGCTAGGTCAGGGCGCAATGAGCAGTTCTTC. Protein sequence: CASSPARSGRNEQFF.

The gene calls are TRBV12-3 or TRBV12-4 and TRBJ1-1, with a weak D call TRBD1 (6 bases). The CDR3 is 11 residues long. The V end lost 6 bases, the J end lost 11 bases, and 13 bases lay between the germline ends. The CDR3 nucleotides read TGTGCCAGCAGCGTGACAGGTTTCGCTTTCTTT. It specifies CASSVTGFAFF.

The chain couples TRBV29-1 to TRBJ2-5; D gene ambiguous. Germline-derived CDR1 and CDR2 are SQVTM and ANQGSEA. The V and J ends lost 3 bases and 2 bases respectively, with 7 bases between them. This CDR3 is 12 amino acids long. CDR3 sequence: CSVDDGQETQYF. The CDR3 DNA sequence: TGCAGCGTTGACGATGGACAAGAGACCCAGTACTTC.

The chain uses TRBV12-3 or TRBV12-4 and TRBJ1-5; D is uncertain. Trimming removed 5 bases from V and 7 bases from J, with 9 bases in between. This CDR3 has 12 residues. CDR3 nucleotides: TGTGCCAGCAGTCCTACTACACAGCCCCAGCATTTT. Its translation: CASSPTTQPQHF.

This chain connects TRBV27 to TRBJ1-2; D unclear. The germline V gene encodes CDR1 MNHEY and CDR2 SMNVEV (reference sequence). This CDR3 spans 12 amino acids. V was trimmed by 5 bases and J by 6 bases, leaving 10 bases between them. CDR3 sequence reads: CASSAGLNGYTF. CDR3 bases: TGTGCCAGCAGTGCCGGGTTGAATGGCTACACCTTC.

This rearrangement joins TRBV6-5 to TRBJ1-5; TRBD1 might be the D (5 bases). The V end was cut by 2 bases, the J end by 5 bases, with 10 bases between. The length of the CDR3 is 14 residues. The germline V gene encodes CDR1 MNHEY and CDR2 SVGAGI. The CDR3 sequence: CASSYGRGDQPQHF. In DNA form, the CDR3 reads TGTGCCAGCAGTTACGGGCGGGGGGATCAGCCCCAGCATTTT.

CDR3 loop: CASSLSWVRQETQYF. CDR3 sequence (DNA): TGTGCCAGCAGCTTAAGCTGGGTCCGTCAAGAGACCCAGTACTTC. This chain joins TRBV11-2 and TRBJ2-5; D call uncertain. The V and J ends lost 2 bases and 2 bases respectively, with 12 bases between them. Germline V gene sequence: CDR1 SGHAT, CDR2 FQNNGV. CDR3 length: 15 amino acids. Full variable domain (missing parts from reference TRBV11-2 and TRBJ2-5): EAGVAQSPRYKIIEKRQSVAFWCNPISGHATLYWYQQILGQGPKLLIQFQNNGVVDDSQLPKDRFSAERLKGVDSTLKIQPAKLEDSAVYLCASSLSWVRQETQYFGPGTRLLVL.

The chain carries TRBV28 and TRBJ1-5, with unresolved D. V was cut by 3 bases and J by 0 bases, with 12 bases left in between. Looked up from germline, CDR1 is MDHEN and CDR2 is SYDVKM. This CDR3 has 16 residues. The DNA of the CDR3 is TGTGCCAGCAGTTTCATCACAGAAAATAGCAATCAGCCCCAGCATTTT. Protein: CASSFITENSNQPQHF.

The chain uses TRBV28 and TRBJ2-3; D ambiguous. This CDR3 contains 17 residues. Per the germline V gene, CDR1 is MDHEN and CDR2 is SYDVKM. The V end was cut by 5 bases, the J end by 0 bases, with 18 bases between. The CDR3 sequence: CASSARLEKYSTDTQYF. For the CDR3, the DNA is TGTGCCAGCAGTGCACGACTGGAGAAATATAGCACAGATACGCAGTATTTT.

The chain couples TRBV7-9 to TRBJ2-3, with D tentatively TRBD1 (6 bases). This CDR3 is 15 amino acids long. Germline lookup yields CDR1 SEHNR and CDR2 FQNEAQ (reference sequence). V dropped 1 base and J dropped 3 bases, with 11 bases sitting between them. Here the CDR3 reads CASSLGQEITDTQYF. For the CDR3, the DNA is TGTGCCAGCAGCTTAGGACAGGAGATTACAGATACGCAGTATTTT.